This TCR beta chain is from a study of blood T cell repertoires in COVID-19. Using immunoSEQ multiplex PCR, the repertoire was profiled, and TCRdb retains in-frame clones only, with some absent. Here the sample spans more than 150,000 clones, less than 90% being singletons. The germline CDR1 and CDR2 sequences are SGHTA and FQGNSA. After removal of 7 bases from V and 2 bases from J, the junction contained 9 bases not matched to a gene. The CDR3 loop spans 15 amino acids. Sequenced input: peripheral blood. The sequence derives from a woman between 65 and 79 years old with acute or convalescent COVID-19. The V call is TRBV7-2, the J call TRBJ1-1; 8 bases are shared with TRBD1. The CDR3 DNA sequence: TGTGCCAGCAACGTACAAGGGACAGGAAACACTGAAGCTTTCTTT. As protein: CASNVQGTGNTEAFF.